This TCR beta chain was retrieved from a study of cytomegalovirus exposure and HLA in healthy donors. The study's findings and limits: HLA alleles showed associations with around 15,000 TCR beta sequences in a later analysis, at a 0.05 false discovery rate. TCR beta chain V- and J-gene trimming was linked, in a later analysis, to a missense variant in DCLRE1C. A few V segments could not be told apart, such as TRBV6-2 and TRBV6-3, and were left out.

Unmatched junction bases numbered 6, after V lost 2 bases and J lost 5 bases. The CDR3 contains 16 residues. The V gene's germline CDR1 is MDHEN and CDR2 SYDVKM. On this clone itself: No antigen is known for it.

The PCR was carried out with 60 Vbeta primers and 13 Jbeta primers. Sequencing was performed with immunoSEQ multiplex PCR; in TCRdb, only in-frame clones are kept and a portion is missing. The sample lists fewer than 250,000 clones; roughly 75% were seen once. J is TRBJ2-5 and V is TRBV28, with TRBD1 matching over 12 bases. Sequencing was carried out using PBMCs. The TCR was taken from a man aged 25-40 years in good health and CMV-seropositive. The CDR3 DNA follows: TGTGCCAGCAGTTTAAGGGGACAGGGGGCGGGGGAGACCCAGTACTTC. As protein: CASSLRGQGAGETQYF.